One sample yielded the 32 T cell receptor beta chains listed below, sequenced in a study of T-cell reconstitution after alpha-beta-depleted transplantation in children. It was with unique molecular identifiers that the TCRbeta library was prepared. MiXCR was run by TCRdb on the PCR reads, yielding one entry per CDR3 protein. The sample holds some 520,000 distinct CDR3 sequences, around a third seen once. The source was PBMCs from the stem cell graft donor, collected from the stem cell graft. These receptor sequences come from a human donor who donated a stem cell graft to a child with aplastic anemia.

The DNA of the CDR3 is TGTGCCAGCAGCTTAGCTTTCGGTTTAATTCAGGGGAGCCCGGATGAGCAGTTCTTC. Protein product: CASSLAFGLIQGSPDEQFF. The V gene is TRBV7-8, the J gene TRBJ2-1, with D perhaps matching TRBD1 (6 bases). V was clipped by 0 bases and J by 8 bases, with 26 bases between them. The CDR3 runs to 19 residues. CDR1 is SGHVS and CDR2 is FQNEAQ in the germline V gene.

This clonotype was picked up a small number of times. This sequence joins TRBV2 and TRBJ1-4; D may be TRBD1 (5 bases). Per germline, CDR1 SNHLY and CDR2 FYNNEI. V lost 4 bases to trimming and J lost 2 bases, with 17 bases between them. The CDR3 length is 17 residues. CDR3 region: CASSGGEGRRTNEKLFF. DNA of the CDR3: TGTGCCAGCAGTGGGGGGGAGGGCCGAAGGACTAATGAAAAACTGTTTTTT.

This sequence joins TRBV11-2 and TRBJ2-2; no clear D gene. Trimming shortened V by 0 bases and J by 1 base, and 6 bases separated the two germline ends. Germline CDR1 SGHAT, CDR2 FQNNGV. CDR3 length: 15 residues. The CDR3 sequence is CASSLERMNTGELFF. The CDR3 DNA reads TGTGCCAGCAGCTTAGAACGGATGAACACCGGGGAGCTGTTTTTT.

The sample holds a few counts of this clonotype. The chain couples TRBV6-6 to TRBJ2-3; D is uncertain. Between the trimmed V and J ends, which lost 7 bases and 6 bases, there was a span of 8 bases. The length of the CDR3 is 11 residues. Germline assignment: CDR1 MNHNY and CDR2 SVGAGI (reference sequence). This CDR3 reads CASTNGDTQYF. The CDR3 DNA reads as TGTGCCAGCACCAACGGCGATACGCAGTATTTT.

The chain uses TRBV7-9 and TRBJ2-1; D gene uncertain. The V gene lost 5 bases and the J gene lost 10 bases, with 9 bases spanning the gap. The CDR3 runs 11 residues. Germline CDR1 is SEHNR and CDR2 is FQNEAQ (reference sequence). CDR3 DNA sequence: TGTGCCAGCAGCGCCCCTCCCGAGCAGTTCTTC. It is translated as CASSAPPEQFF. The full variable domain, its missing parts supplied by reference TRBV7-9 and TRBJ2-1, is DTGVSQNPRHKITKRGQNVTFRCDPISEHNRLYWYRQTLGQGPEFLTYFQNEAQLEKSRLLSDRFSAERPKGSFSTLEIQRTEQGDSAMYLCASSAPPEQFFGPGTRLTVL.

This clonotype was counted a few times. The CDR3 here is CASSAQLAGTSVMNTEAFF. In nucleotides, the CDR3 is TGTGCCAGCAGCGCCCAGCTTGCCGGGACAAGCGTCATGAACACTGAAGCTTTCTTT. J is TRBJ1-1 and V is TRBV9, with D tentatively TRBD1 (6 bases). CDR3 size: 19 residues. Trimming cost V 3 bases and J 0 bases, with 24 bases left between them. In germline, CDR1 is SGDLS, CDR2 YYNGEE.

This rearrangement joins TRBV29-1 to TRBJ1-2; no reliable D call. Trimming shortened V by 4 bases and J by 6 bases, and 12 bases separated the two germline ends. Looked up from germline, CDR1 is SQVTM and CDR2 is ANQGSEA. The CDR3 consists of 12 residues. CDR3 loop: CSVVGTRDGYTF. CDR3 bases: TGCAGCGTTGTGGGCACGAGGGATGGCTACACCTTC.

The chain employs TRBV28 and TRBJ2-1; D is unresolved. In germline, CDR1 is MDHEN, CDR2 SYDVKM. V lost 7 bases and J 12 bases, leaving 13 bases between the germline ends. The CDR3 spans 11 residues. This CDR3 reads CASIYGTGQFF. The CDR3, as DNA: TGTGCCAGCATTTACGGTACGGGGCAGTTCTTC.

Only a few counts were recorded for this clonotype. The genes are TRBV6-5 and TRBJ1-2; no clear D gene. Trimming cost V 0 bases and J 1 base, with 9 bases left between them. This CDR3 contains 15 residues. The V gene's germline CDR1 is MNHEY and CDR2 SVGAGI. The CDR3 region has the DNA TGTGCCAGCAGTTACTCGTTTGGAGGTAACTATGGCTACACCTTC. Its protein is CASSYSFGGNYGYTF.

This clonotype was observed a handful of times. The V gene is TRBV3-1, the J gene TRBJ2-7; D unclear. The V end was cut by 3 bases, the J end by 2 bases, with 20 bases between. This CDR3 contains 17 residues. CDR1 and CDR2 from the germline V gene are LGHDT and YNNKEL (reference sequence). The CDR3 spells CASSQDRVQRIPYEQYV. The CDR3 DNA is TGTGCCAGCAGCCAGGACCGCGTTCAGAGAATCCCCTACGAGCAGTACGTC.

The J gene is TRBJ2-5, the V gene TRBV15; 7 bases line up with TRBD2. Germline CDR1 is LNHNV and CDR2 is YYDKDF (reference sequence). V was pared by 0 bases and J by 5 bases, with 3 bases of the junction left unmatched. This CDR3 has 14 amino acids. This CDR3 reads CATSRDSTSETQYF. CDR3 DNA: TGTGCCACCAGCAGAGATTCGACTAGCGAGACCCAGTACTTC.

The chain combines TRBV6-1 with TRBJ1-6, with TRBD1 matching 8 bases. CDR3 length equals 14 residues. Germline V gene sequence: CDR1 MNHNS, CDR2 SASEGT. The V and J ends lost 6 bases and 9 bases, in that order; junction bases with no gene match: 7. DNA for the CDR3: TGTGCCAGCAGCAGACAGGGGCTGGGTTCACCCCTCCACTTT. It translates to CASSRQGLGSPLHF.

The table lists this clonotype with a few counts. This chain uses TRBV13 with TRBJ2-1; 12 nucleotides match TRBD2. CDR3 length: 19 residues. J lost 7 bases, V lost 3 bases, and 16 bases had no gene match. The germline V gene encodes CDR1 PRHDT and CDR2 FYEKMQ (reference sequence). CDR3 in DNA: TGTGCCAGCAGCTTTCAGGCTCCTATGACTAGCGGGAGTGGGAATGAGCAGTTCTTC. It yields the protein CASSFQAPMTSGSGNEQFF.

Only a few counts were recorded for this clonotype. The rearrangement joins TRBV20-1 to TRBJ1-5; D unresolved. V was clipped by 5 bases and J by 9 bases, with 20 bases between them. Germline CDR1 is DFQATT and CDR2 is SNEGSKA (reference sequence). The CDR3 is 14 amino acids. CDR3 loop: CSAGESDQVSPQHF. The CDR3 nucleotides read TGCAGTGCTGGGGAGTCGGACCAAGTCTCGCCCCAGCATTTT.

This clonotype was observed a handful of times. The J gene is TRBJ2-1, the V gene TRBV18, with TRBD2 matching over 14 bases. Germline CDR1 is KGHSH and CDR2 is LQKENI. The CDR3 is 16 amino acids. The V and J ends lost 1 base and 7 bases, in that order; junction bases with no gene match: 3. CDR3 in amino acids: CASSPLGLAGVNEQFF. The CDR3 DNA follows: TGTGCCAGCTCACCACTGGGACTAGCGGGAGTAAATGAGCAGTTCTTC.

J is TRBJ2-1 and V is TRBV11-2, with D possibly matching TRBD2 (6 bases). The CDR3 is 17 amino acids. Between the trimmed V and J ends, which lost 0 bases and 10 bases, there was a span of 22 bases. Germline lookup yields CDR1 SGHAT and CDR2 FQNNGV. As DNA, the CDR3 is TGTGCCAGCAGCTTAGATCTGTTGCGGGATCGAGGTAGGGAGCAGTTCTTC. Its translation: CASSLDLLRDRGREQFF.

This chain connects TRBV29-1 to TRBJ2-1; 16 bases agree with TRBD2. This CDR3 is built from 20 residues. Trimming at V came to 0 bases and at J to 3 bases, leaving 11 bases not matched to a gene. The germline V gene encodes CDR1 SQVTM and CDR2 ANQGSEA. Here the CDR3 DNA reads TGCAGCGTTGAAGATCGAGGGACTAGCGGGAGGGAAACTTACTACAATGAGCAGTTCTTC. Translating gives CSVEDRGTSGRETYYNEQFF.

The chain links TRBV5-1 to TRBJ2-3, with D possibly matching TRBD2 (5 bases). Trimming took off 4 bases at V and 0 bases at J, with 9 bases between the two ends. From germline, CDR1 is SGHRS and CDR2 YFSETQ. This CDR3 contains 14 residues. The CDR3 loop is CASSPGISTDTQYF. The CDR3 nucleotides read TGCGCCAGCAGCCCCGGGATAAGCACAGATACGCAGTATTTT. Based on the CDR3 plus reference TRBV5-1 and TRBJ2-3, the full variable domain is KAGVTQTPRYLIKTRGQQVTLSCSPISGHRSVSWYQQTPGQGLQFLFEYFSETQRNKGNFPGRFSGRQFSNSRSEMNVSTLELGDSALYLCASSPGISTDTQYFGPGTRLTVL.

CDR3 protein: CASSSFGLALSYEQYF. The CDR3 region has the DNA TGTGCCAGCAGTTCATTCGGACTAGCGCTCTCCTACGAGCAGTACTTC. The rearrangement uses TRBV6-5 and TRBJ2-7; 9 nucleotides align to TRBD2. The CDR3 has 16 residues. V lost 4 bases to trimming and J lost 0 bases; unmatched junction nucleotides: 7. The germline CDR1 and CDR2 sequences are MNHEY and SVGAGI.

The chain carries TRBV3-1 and TRBJ2-2, with TRBD2 matching 7 bases. CDR3 length: 13 residues. CDR1 is LGHDT and CDR2 is YNNKEL in the germline V gene (reference sequence). The V segment lost 3 bases and the J segment 6 bases; nucleotides outside the gene matches: 1. CDR3 coding DNA: TGTGCCAGCAGCCAGGGACTACCCGGGGAGCTGTTTTTT. The encoded protein is CASSQGLPGELFF.

The DNA of the CDR3 is TGTGCCAGCAGCCGGGACACCCTAGGAGGCTATGGCTACACCTTC. Translated, it gives CASSRDTLGGYGYTF. The chain combines TRBV27 with TRBJ1-2; perhaps TRBD1 as D (6 bases). The germline gives CDR1 MNHEY, CDR2 SMNVEV (reference sequence). The CDR3 totals 15 residues. Trimming stripped 6 bases from V and 4 bases from J, with 18 bases between.

Written as DNA, the CDR3 is TGTGCCACCAGTGATTGGGACAGCAATCAGCCCCAGCATTTT. It codes for CATSDWDSNQPQHF. This chain connects TRBV24-1 to TRBJ1-5, with D possibly being TRBD1 (5 bases). Germline V lookup: CDR1 KGHDR, CDR2 SFDVKD. This CDR3 contains 14 residues. V lost 2 bases, J lost 1 base, and 5 bases lay in between.

In its sample, this clonotype was seen a few times. The V call is TRBV5-4, the J call TRBJ1-3; possibly TRBD1 for D (6 bases). This CDR3 comprises 14 residues. V shed 3 bases and J shed 9 bases, with 16 bases lying between them. Germline lookup yields CDR1 SGHNT and CDR2 YYREEE (reference sequence). CDR3 loop: CASSSDQSGVTIYF. The DNA for the CDR3 is TGTGCCAGCAGCTCCGACCAATCAGGGGTCACCATATATTTT. Full variable domain (outside the CDR3, taken from reference TRBV5-4 and TRBJ1-3): ETGVTQSPTHLIKTRGQQVTLRCSSQSGHNTVSWYQQALGQGPQFIFQYYREEENGRGNFPPRFSGLQFPNYSSELNVNALELDDSALYLCASSSDQSGVTIYFGEGSWLTVV.

The chain recombines TRBV7-2 with TRBJ2-4; D may correspond to TRBD1 or TRBD2 (7 bases each). Germline lookup yields CDR1 SGHTA and CDR2 FQGNSA. This CDR3 is built from 19 residues. V lost 0 bases and J 7 bases, leaving 25 bases between the germline ends. As DNA, the CDR3 is TGTGCCAGCAGCTTAGCGCGGGCGACAGGGCGGGAGCTGGGGAACATTCAGTACTTC. Its translation is CASSLARATGRELGNIQYF.

This clonotype was counted between two and nine times. The V and J genes are TRBV12-2 and TRBJ2-1; whether TRBD1, the table's D call, matches the DNA was not checked. TRBV12-2 counts as a pseudogene. This CDR3 spans 16 amino acids. CDR3 protein: CASRSEERGHGNEQFF. CDR3 nucleotide sequence: TGTGCAAGTCGCTCGGAGGAGAGGGGGCATGGTAATGAGCAGTTCTTC.

This chain connects TRBV5-1 to TRBJ2-1; weak D call: TRBD2 (6 bases). CDR3 length: 18 amino acids. Germline V CDR1 and CDR2: SGHRS, YFSETQ. Trimming cost V 0 bases and J 0 bases, with 16 bases left between them. DNA for the CDR3: TGCGCCAGCAGCTTGGGTGGGAGCGGGCTACCCTCCTACAATGAGCAGTTCTTC. Residues: CASSLGGSGLPSYNEQFF.

The chain has TRBV10-3 and TRBJ2-3; 9 bases match TRBD1. The CDR3 totals 14 residues. V shed 6 bases and J 7 bases; nucleotides not matched to a gene: 8. Germline values: CDR1 ENHRY, CDR2 SYGVKD. CDR3: CAIRPGQGPNTQYF. The DNA for the CDR3 is TGTGCCATCAGGCCTGGACAGGGGCCTAATACGCAGTATTTT.

The chain uses TRBV12-3 or TRBV12-4 and TRBJ1-5; D gene ambiguous. Trimming stripped 0 bases from V and 6 bases from J, with 6 bases between. This CDR3 is 13 amino acids long. The CDR3 coding sequence is TGTGCCAGCAGTTTAGCTACTGTTCAGCCCCAGCATTTT. Translated, it gives CASSLATVQPQHF.

This chain joins TRBV29-1 and TRBJ2-5; no firm D call. This CDR3 is built from 12 residues. The germline V gene encodes CDR1 SQVTM and CDR2 ANQGSEA. V lost 4 bases and J lost 5, with 11 bases in between. CDR3 in DNA: TGCAGCGTTGGTCGAGCCCCGGAGACCCAGTACTTC. Amino acids: CSVGRAPETQYF.

This clonotype was counted once. V and J are TRBV29-1 and TRBJ2-3, with TRBD2 as a possible D gene (6 bases). Germline V CDR1 and CDR2: SQVTM, ANQGSEA. Trimming pared 7 bases from V and 5 bases from J, leaving 16 bases between. This CDR3 is built from 13 residues. CDR3 nucleotides: TGCAGCGCCGGGGGAGGTATGGGAGATACGCAGTATTTT. Residues: CSAGGGMGDTQYF.

A few counts support this clonotype. The chain recombines TRBV7-2 with TRBJ2-7, with 9 bases identical to TRBD1. The CDR3 extends over 14 amino acids. CDR1 and CDR2 from the germline V gene are SGHTA and FQGNSA. Trimming at V came to 5 bases and at J to 5 bases, leaving 7 bases not matched to a gene. CDR3 sequence: CASSPGTGFDEQYV. The CDR3 nucleotides read TGTGCCAGCAGCCCTGGGACAGGGTTCGACGAGCAGTACGTC.

The V gene is TRBV7-2, the J gene TRBJ1-2, with D perhaps TRBD1 (5 bases). V lost 5 bases and J lost 6, with 22 bases in between. The CDR3 runs to 16 residues. The germline V gene has CDR1 SGHTA and CDR2 FQGNSA. The CDR3 protein is CASSPPGGGIRDGYTF. The DNA of the CDR3 is TGTGCCAGCAGCCCCCCGGGCGGGGGTATCCGAGATGGCTACACCTTC.